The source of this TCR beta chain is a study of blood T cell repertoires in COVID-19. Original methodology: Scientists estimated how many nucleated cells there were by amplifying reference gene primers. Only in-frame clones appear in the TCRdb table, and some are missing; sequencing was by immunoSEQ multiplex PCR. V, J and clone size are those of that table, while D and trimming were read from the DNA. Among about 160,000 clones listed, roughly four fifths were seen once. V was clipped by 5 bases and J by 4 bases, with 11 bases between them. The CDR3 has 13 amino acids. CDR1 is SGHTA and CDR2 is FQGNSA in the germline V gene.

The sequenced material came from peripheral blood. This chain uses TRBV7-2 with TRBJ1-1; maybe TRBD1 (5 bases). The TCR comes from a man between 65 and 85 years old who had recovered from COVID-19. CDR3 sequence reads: CASSPQGGTEAFF. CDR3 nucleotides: TGTGCCAGCAGCCCCCAGGGAGGCACTGAAGCTTTCTTT.